One and the same sample provided the 22 T cell receptor beta chains below, sequenced in a study of blood T cell repertoires in COVID-19 (TCRdb year 2020). The protocol used for the library was the immunoSEQ multiplex PCR assay. This is the immuneACCESS table as TCRdb keeps it, with only in-frame sequences that have V and J called. A part of the clones is gone; compared with another copy, unresolved V genes explain less than half, and the rest is unexplained. This sample gives around 170,000 clones in total; roughly 87% of them show up just once. The ten largest clones capture approximately 6.1% of the sample. The sequenced sample consisted of peripheral blood. The receptors were sampled from a woman in her thirties or forties with acute or convalescent COVID-19.

The chain uses TRBV5-4 and TRBJ2-7, with 9 bases lining up with TRBD1. Germline assignment: CDR1 SGHNT and CDR2 YYREEE (reference sequence). J was trimmed by 0 bases and V by 0 bases; bases with no gene match: 4. The CDR3 sequence is 16 residues long. This CDR3 reads CASSLGTTGGSYEQYF. The CDR3, as DNA: TGTGCCAGCAGCTTGGGAACGACAGGGGGCTCCTACGAGCAGTACTTC.

This clone occurred a few times. CDR3 in amino acids: CSVQGQGYYNEQFF. CDR3 coding DNA: TGCAGCGTACAGGGACAGGGGTATTACAATGAGCAGTTCTTC. The chain links TRBV29-1 to TRBJ2-1, with 10 bases lining up with TRBD1. This CDR3 is built from 14 residues. Trimming removed 6 bases from V and 4 bases from J; junction bases left unmatched: 6. CDR1 is SQVTM, CDR2 ANQGSEA, per germline.

The chain carries TRBV28 and TRBJ1-1, with TRBD1 identical over 8 bases. In germline, CDR1 is MDHEN, CDR2 SYDVKM. The CDR3 sequence is 14 residues long. V dropped 5 bases and J dropped 4; count of bases not matched to a gene: 6. CDR3 coding DNA: TGTGCCAGCAGTCGCTATGACAGGGGCACTGAAGCTTTCTTT. This gives the protein CASSRYDRGTEAFF.

The CDR3 is CATSSAGSIHEQYF. In DNA form, the CDR3 reads TGTGCCACCAGTTCCGCCGGTAGTATCCACGAGCAGTACTTC. This chain links TRBV24-1 with TRBJ2-7; D unresolved. Germline assignment: CDR1 KGHDR and CDR2 SFDVKD. The CDR3 has 14 amino acids. Trimming took 6 bases from V and 5 from J, leaving 16 bases between them.

On this clone itself: The conserved phenylalanine or tryptophan normally closing the CDR3 is absent here, so this likely arose from a read error. Because the CDR3's place on the DNA is in doubt, the DNA is left out and the CDR3 is given as listed by TCRdb. The chain joins TRBV12-5 to TRBJ2-3; the table's D call, TRBD1, was not checked against the DNA. The CDR3 is 13 amino acids long, termini counted. CDR1 LGHNT and CDR2 FRNRAP come from the germline V gene. The CDR3: CASGLVAISDRAL.

This sequence joins TRBV4-1 and TRBJ1-5; D gene uncertain. This CDR3 comprises 14 residues. Trimming shortened V by 1 base and J by 4 bases, and 8 bases separated the two germline ends. Germline-derived CDR1 and CDR2 are MGHRA and YSYEKL. CDR3 DNA sequence: TGCGCCAGCAGCCAAGCTGCGGGGAATCAGCCCCAGCATTTT. Protein: CASSQAAGNQPQHF.

V gene TRBV5-1 combines with J gene TRBJ2-2, with TRBD1 identical over 7 bases. With 7 bases clipped from V and 7 bases from J, the junction kept 13 bases outside the gene matches. The CDR3 consists of 15 residues. The germline V gene has CDR1 SGHRS and CDR2 YFSETQ. CDR3 nucleotide sequence: TGCGCCAGCGTCCGGGACAGCAGTCTTAGCGGGGAGCTGTTTTTT. Protein: CASVRDSSLSGELFF. Looking up the rest from reference TRBV5-1 and TRBJ2-2 gives the full variable domain: KAGVTQTPRYLIKTRGQQVTLSCSPISGHRSVSWYQQTPGQGLQFLFEYFSETQRNKGNFPGRFSGRQFSNSRSEMNVSTLELGDSALYLCASVRDSSLSGELFFGEGSRLTVL.

The chain combines TRBV10-3 with TRBJ1-5, with TRBD1 as a possible D gene (5 bases). Trimming took off 0 bases at V and 7 bases at J, with 19 bases between the two ends. CDR1 is ENHRY and CDR2 is SYGVKD in the germline V gene. The CDR3 has 17 amino acids. The CDR3 sequence is CAISESDGSREAQPQHF. DNA of the CDR3: TGTGCCATCAGTGAGTCAGATGGGAGCAGGGAGGCACAGCCCCAGCATTTT.

The chain recombines TRBV2 with TRBJ2-4; D perhaps matches TRBD2 (5 bases). The V and J ends lost 1 base and 11 bases respectively, with 15 bases between them. Per the germline V gene, CDR1 is SNHLY and CDR2 is FYNNEI. This CDR3 is 14 amino acids long. CDR3 DNA sequence: TGTGCCAGCAGTGAAGACCCAGGTGGGCGGGTTCAGTACTTC. Translating it yields CASSEDPGGRVQYF.

This clone was counted once. This chain uses TRBV4-2 with TRBJ2-1; perhaps TRBD2 as D (6 bases). The germline V gene encodes CDR1 LGHNA and CDR2 YNFKEQ. The CDR3 totals 14 residues. V was trimmed by 0 bases and J by 9 bases, leaving 12 bases between them. The DNA for the CDR3 is TGTGCCAGCAGCCAAGAGGGGAGGATGGGTGAGCAGTTCTTC. Translation gives CASSQEGRMGEQFF.

The V gene is TRBV5-1, the J gene TRBJ2-7; 11 nucleotides agree with TRBD2. Trimming at V came to 3 bases and at J to 0 bases, leaving 5 bases not matched to a gene. The CDR3 runs to 16 residues. CDR1 and CDR2 from the germline V gene are SGHRS and YFSETQ. CDR3 sequence reads: CASSYSSGRTSYEQYF. The CDR3 nucleotides are TGCGCCAGCAGCTACTCTAGCGGGAGGACCTCCTACGAGCAGTACTTC.

V usage is TRBV6-1 and J usage is TRBJ2-7, with D tentatively TRBD1 (6 bases). V lost 1 base, J lost 3 bases, and 16 bases lay in between. CDR3 size: 16 residues. Germline V gene data show CDR1 as MNHNS and CDR2 as SASEGT. The CDR3: CASSEESAGDIYEQYF. CDR3 nucleotide sequence: TGTGCCAGCAGTGAAGAGTCGGCAGGGGATATCTACGAGCAGTACTTC.

Turning to this clone: One end of the junction fails to match germline, which may point to a read error. V gene TRBV29-1 combines with J gene TRBJ1-4, with D possibly being TRBD1 (6 bases). The CDR3 is 16 amino acids. Per the germline V gene, CDR1 is SQVTM and CDR2 is ANQGSEA. In DNA, the CDR3 is TGCAGCGTTCAAGAGGGGGGGCTAATGACTAATGAAAAACTGTTTTTT. It specifies CSVQEGGLMTNEKLFF. The variable domain in full, completed from reference TRBV29-1 and TRBJ1-4, reads SAVISQKPSRDICQRGTSLTIQCQVDSQVTMMFWYRQQPGQSLTLIATANQGSEATYESGFVIDKFPISRPNLTFSTLTVSNMSPEDSSIYLCSVQEGGLMTNEKLFFGSGTQLSVL.

This clone appeared a single time. CDR3 in DNA: TGTGCCAGCAGGGACAGGGAGTACATTCAGTACTTC. As protein: CASRDREYIQYF. The chain carries TRBV6-5 and TRBJ2-4, with 8 bases aligning to TRBD1. The junction had 3 bases not matched to a gene; V was cut back by 6 bases and J by 8 bases. There are 12 residues in the CDR3. The germline CDR1 and CDR2 sequences are MNHEY and SVGAGI.

This chain uses TRBV19 with TRBJ1-1; no definite D call. This CDR3 is 12 amino acids long. Between the trimmed V and J ends, which lost 7 bases and 1 base, there was a span of 7 bases. Per the germline V gene, CDR1 is LNHDA and CDR2 is SQIVND (reference sequence). The CDR3 loop reads CASKRGNTEAFF. The CDR3 DNA reads TGTGCCAGTAAACGGGGGAACACTGAAGCTTTCTTT.

In this sample, this clone turned up once. Other DNA sequences within the sample encode an identical CDR3. The chain recombines TRBV12-3 or TRBV12-4 with TRBJ2-1, with D unclear. This CDR3 contains 12 residues. Trimming stripped 6 bases from V and 6 bases from J, with 9 bases between. The CDR3 DNA follows: TGTGCCAGCAGCCCAACCAGCAATGAGCAGTTCTTC. Translating gives CASSPTSNEQFF.

The table lists this clone with a few counts. The gene calls are TRBV19 and TRBJ2-7; 10 bases map to TRBD2. The CDR3 runs to 17 residues. V lost 4 bases to trimming and J lost 2 bases; unmatched junction nucleotides: 11. The germline CDR1 and CDR2 sequences are LNHDA and SQIVND (reference sequence). CDR3 sequence (DNA): TGTGCCAGTAGTAGGGCGGCGGGGACTAGCGAAACCTACGAGCAGTACTTC. It yields the protein CASSRAAGTSETYEQYF.

V usage is TRBV4-2 and J usage is TRBJ2-3, with 10 positions matching TRBD2. CDR1 LGHNA and CDR2 YNFKEQ come from the germline V gene. V lost 5 bases to trimming and J lost 4 bases; unmatched junction nucleotides: 6. The CDR3 covers 15 residues. In DNA form, the CDR3 reads TGTGCCAGCAGCTTCACTAGCGGGAACCCAGATACGCAGTATTTT. Its translation is CASSFTSGNPDTQYF.

The V and J genes are TRBV7-2 and TRBJ2-7; 7 bases map to TRBD2. The CDR3 covers 16 residues. V lost 1 base, J lost 0 bases, and 6 bases stayed unmatched. The germline V gene encodes CDR1 SGHTA and CDR2 FQGNSA. CDR3 residues: CASSLGSGQSSYEQYF. CDR3 DNA: TGTGCCAGCAGCTTAGGTAGCGGGCAAAGCTCCTACGAGCAGTACTTC.

V is TRBV24-1 and J is TRBJ1-2; no reliable D call. V was clipped by 3 bases and J by 6 bases, with 16 bases between them. Germline CDR1 is KGHDR and CDR2 is SFDVKD. This CDR3 has 15 amino acids. The CDR3 sequence: CATSDHPGGRDGYTF. The DNA for the CDR3 is TGTGCCACCAGTGATCACCCGGGAGGGAGGGATGGCTACACCTTC.

J is TRBJ2-2 and V is TRBV7-2; TRBD1 might be the D (5 bases). This CDR3 has 13 residues. The germline V gene has CDR1 SGHTA and CDR2 FQGNSA. Trimming removed 3 bases from V and 5 bases from J, with 7 bases in between. CDR3 amino acids: CASSFQGTGELFF. Written as DNA, the CDR3 is TGTGCCAGCAGCTTCCAGGGAACCGGGGAGCTGTTTTTT. The complete variable domain, with remaining parts taken from reference TRBV7-2 and TRBJ2-2, reads GAGVSQSPSNKVTEKGKDVELRCDPISGHTALYWYRQSLGQGLEFLIYFQGNSAPDKSGLPSDRFSAERTGGSVSTLTIQRTQQEDSAVYLCASSFQGTGELFFGEGSRLTVL.

J is TRBJ1-6 and V is TRBV6-1; D may be TRBD1 (5 bases). The CDR3 has 12 residues. Germline CDR1 and CDR2: MNHNS and SASEGT. Trimming took 0 bases from V and 18 from J, leaving 12 bases between them. The CDR3: CASSEARDLCHF. DNA for the CDR3: TGTGCCAGCAGTGAAGCGCGGGACCTTTGCCACTTT.